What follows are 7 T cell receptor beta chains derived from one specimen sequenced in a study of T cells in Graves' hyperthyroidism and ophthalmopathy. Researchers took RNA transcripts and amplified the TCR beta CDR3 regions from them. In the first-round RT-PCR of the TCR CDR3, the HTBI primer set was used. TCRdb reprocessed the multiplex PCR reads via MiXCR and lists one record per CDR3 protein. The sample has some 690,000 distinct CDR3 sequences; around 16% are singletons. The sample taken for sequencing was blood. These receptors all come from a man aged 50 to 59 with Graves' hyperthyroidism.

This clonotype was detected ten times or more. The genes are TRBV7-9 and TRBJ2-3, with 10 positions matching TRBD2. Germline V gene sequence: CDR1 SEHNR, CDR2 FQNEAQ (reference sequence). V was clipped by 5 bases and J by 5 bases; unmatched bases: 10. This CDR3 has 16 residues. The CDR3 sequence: CASSLPSGSGRDTQYF. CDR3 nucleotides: TGTGCCAGCAGCCTACCTAGCGGGAGTGGCCGAGATACGCAGTATTTT.

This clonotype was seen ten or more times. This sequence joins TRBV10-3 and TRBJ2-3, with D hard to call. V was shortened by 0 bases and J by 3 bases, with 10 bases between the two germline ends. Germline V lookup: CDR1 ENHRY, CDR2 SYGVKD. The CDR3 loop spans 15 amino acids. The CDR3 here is CAISESRPPTDTQYF. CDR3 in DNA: TGTGCCATCAGTGAGTCTAGACCGCCGACAGATACGCAGTATTTT.

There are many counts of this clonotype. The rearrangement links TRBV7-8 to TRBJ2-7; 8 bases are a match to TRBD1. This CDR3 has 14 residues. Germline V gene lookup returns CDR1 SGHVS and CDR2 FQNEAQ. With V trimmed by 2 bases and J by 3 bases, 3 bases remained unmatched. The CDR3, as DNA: TGTGCCAGCAGCTTACAGGGGGCCCACTACGAGCAGTACTTC. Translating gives CASSLQGAHYEQYF.

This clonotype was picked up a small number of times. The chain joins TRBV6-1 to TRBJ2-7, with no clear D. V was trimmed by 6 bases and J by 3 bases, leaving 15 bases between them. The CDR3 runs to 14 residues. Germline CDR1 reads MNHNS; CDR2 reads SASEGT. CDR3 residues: CASSQQNRDYEQYF. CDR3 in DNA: TGTGCCAGCAGCCAGCAGAACAGAGACTACGAGCAGTACTTC.

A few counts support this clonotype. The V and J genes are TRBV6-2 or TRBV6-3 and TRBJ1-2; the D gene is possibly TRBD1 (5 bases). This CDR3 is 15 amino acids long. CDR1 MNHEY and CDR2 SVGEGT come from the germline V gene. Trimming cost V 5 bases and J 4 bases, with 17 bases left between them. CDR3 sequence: CASSPYEGHTYGYTF. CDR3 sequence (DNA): TGTGCCAGCAGTCCCTACGAGGGGCATACCTATGGCTACACCTTC.

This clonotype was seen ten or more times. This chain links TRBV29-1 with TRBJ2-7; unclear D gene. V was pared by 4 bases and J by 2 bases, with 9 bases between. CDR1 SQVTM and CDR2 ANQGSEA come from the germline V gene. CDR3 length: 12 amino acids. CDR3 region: CSVGTETYEQYF. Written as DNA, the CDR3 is TGCAGCGTTGGGACGGAAACCTACGAGCAGTACTTC.

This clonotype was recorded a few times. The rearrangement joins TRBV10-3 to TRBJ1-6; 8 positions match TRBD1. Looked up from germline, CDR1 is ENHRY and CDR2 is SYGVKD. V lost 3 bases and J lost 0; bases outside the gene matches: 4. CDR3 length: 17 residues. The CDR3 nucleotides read TGTGCCATCAGTGATGGGACAGGCAGCTCCTATAATTCACCCCTCCACTTT. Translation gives CAISDGTGSSYNSPLHF.